A single T cell receptor (beta chain) is shown here with its context. Its target is not known. V lost 6 bases and J lost 4; bases outside the gene matches: 10. CDR1 and CDR2 (germline): MNHEY, SMNVEV (reference sequence). The CDR3 has 16 amino acids. The entry originates in a study of shared clonotypes between healthy human individuals. Study findings and constraints: How much donors shared clonotypes was expected to be affected by sequencing depth.

The method was immunoSEQ multiplex PCR; TCRdb's version includes in-frame clones alone and lacks a portion of them. The sample lists 400,000 to 500,000 clones, roughly four fifths seen once, with under 15% in the top ten. The rearrangement links TRBV27 to TRBJ2-2; 8 positions match TRBD2. The sequenced material came from PBMCs. The clonotype was recovered from a woman aged 40 to 50 in good health. Some clones in this sample may be carry-over from other donors' samples. The CDR3 reads CASSRGAGAVTGELFF. CDR3 nucleotide sequence: TGTGCCAGCAGCCGGGGAGCGGGAGCGGTCACCGGGGAGCTGTTTTTT.